This paragraph reports one T cell receptor (beta chain). These data belong to a study of T-cell reconstitution after alpha-beta-depleted transplantation in children. The library targeted TCRbeta and was prepared with unique molecular identifiers. TCRdb redid the calling of the PCR reads with MiXCR, one entry per CDR3 protein. The sample includes more than 550,000 distinct CDR3 sequences, about 10% seen only once; the top ten take roughly 3.9%. The ends lost 4 bases at V and 2 bases at J; junction bases unmatched: 0. The CDR3 has 14 amino acids. Looked up from germline, CDR1 is ENHRY and CDR2 is SYGVKD.

The receptor was derived from a human donor who donated a stem cell graft to a child with acute myeloid leukemia. V is TRBV10-3 and J is TRBJ1-5, with 9 bases lining up with TRBD1. The sequences come from PBMCs from the stem cell graft donor, collected from the stem cell graft. The CDR3 nucleotides are TGTGCCATCAGTGGGACAGGGGGCAATCAGCCCCAGCATTTT. This translates into CAISGTGGNQPQHF.